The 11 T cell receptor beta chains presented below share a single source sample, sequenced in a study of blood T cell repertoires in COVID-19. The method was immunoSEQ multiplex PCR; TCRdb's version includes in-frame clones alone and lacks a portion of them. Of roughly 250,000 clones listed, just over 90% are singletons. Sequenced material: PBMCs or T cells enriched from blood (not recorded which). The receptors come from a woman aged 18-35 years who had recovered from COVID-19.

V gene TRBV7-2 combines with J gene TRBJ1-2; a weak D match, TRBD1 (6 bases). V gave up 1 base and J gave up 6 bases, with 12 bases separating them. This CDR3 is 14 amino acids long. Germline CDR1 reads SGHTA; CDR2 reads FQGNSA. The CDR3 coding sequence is TGTGCCAGCAGCTTAGTCTGGGGGCGGGATGGCTACACCTTC. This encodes CASSLVWGRDGYTF.

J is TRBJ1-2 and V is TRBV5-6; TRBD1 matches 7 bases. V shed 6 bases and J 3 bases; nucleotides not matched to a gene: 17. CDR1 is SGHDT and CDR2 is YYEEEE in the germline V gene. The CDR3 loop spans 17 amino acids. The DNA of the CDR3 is TGTGCCAGCAAGGAAGCGAATGTTAGGGGGCATGACTATGGCTACACCTTC. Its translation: CASKEANVRGHDYGYTF.

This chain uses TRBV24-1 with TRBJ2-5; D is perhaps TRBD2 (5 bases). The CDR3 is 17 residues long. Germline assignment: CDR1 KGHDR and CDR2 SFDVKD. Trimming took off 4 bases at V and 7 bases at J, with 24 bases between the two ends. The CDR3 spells CATSERSGTRAPGTQYF. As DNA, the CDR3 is TGTGCCACCAGTGAACGAAGCGGAACTAGGGCACCGGGGACCCAGTACTTC.

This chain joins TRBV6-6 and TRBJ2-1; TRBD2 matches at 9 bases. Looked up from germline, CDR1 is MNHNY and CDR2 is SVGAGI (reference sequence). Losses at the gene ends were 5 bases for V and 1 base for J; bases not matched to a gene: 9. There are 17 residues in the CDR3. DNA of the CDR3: TGTGCCAGCAGTCCTTTTGGGCGGGAGGGATCCTACAATGAGCAGTTCTTC. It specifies CASSPFGREGSYNEQFF.

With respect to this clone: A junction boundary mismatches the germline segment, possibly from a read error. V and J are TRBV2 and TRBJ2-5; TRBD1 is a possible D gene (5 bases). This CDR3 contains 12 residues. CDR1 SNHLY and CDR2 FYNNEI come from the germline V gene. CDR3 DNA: TGTGCCAGCAGCCTTTATGGACACCCACCGGACTTC. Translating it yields CASSLYGHPPDF.

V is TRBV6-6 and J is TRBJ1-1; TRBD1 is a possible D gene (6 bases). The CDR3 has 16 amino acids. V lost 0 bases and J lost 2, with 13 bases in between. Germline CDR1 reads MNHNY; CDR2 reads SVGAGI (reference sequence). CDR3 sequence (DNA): TGTGCCAGCAGTTACTCGATCGTCAGGGGAAACACTGAAGCTTTCTTT. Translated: CASSYSIVRGNTEAFF.

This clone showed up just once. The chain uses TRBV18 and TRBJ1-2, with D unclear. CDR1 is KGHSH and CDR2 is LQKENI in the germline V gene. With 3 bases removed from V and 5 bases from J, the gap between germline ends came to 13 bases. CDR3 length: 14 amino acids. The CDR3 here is CASSPRPQIYGYTF. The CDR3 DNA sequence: TGTGCCAGCTCACCGCGGCCACAAATTTATGGCTACACCTTC.

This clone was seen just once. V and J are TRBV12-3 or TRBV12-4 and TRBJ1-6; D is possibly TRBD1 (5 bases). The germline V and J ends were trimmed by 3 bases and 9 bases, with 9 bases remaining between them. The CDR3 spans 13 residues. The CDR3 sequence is CASSFTRASPLHF. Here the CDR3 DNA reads TGTGCCAGCAGTTTTACCAGGGCTTCACCCCTCCACTTT.

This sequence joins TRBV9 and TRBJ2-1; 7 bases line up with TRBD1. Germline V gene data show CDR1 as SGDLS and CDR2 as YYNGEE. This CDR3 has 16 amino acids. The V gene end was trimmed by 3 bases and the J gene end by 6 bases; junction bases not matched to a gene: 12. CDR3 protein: CASSARTGPTSNEQFF. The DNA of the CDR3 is TGTGCCAGCAGCGCGCGGACAGGCCCGACTTCCAATGAGCAGTTCTTC. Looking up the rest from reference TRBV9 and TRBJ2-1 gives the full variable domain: DSGVTQTPKHLITATGQRVTLRCSPRSGDLSVYWYQQSLDQGLQFLIQYYNGEERAKGNILERFSAQQFPDLHSELNLSSLELGDSALYFCASSARTGPTSNEQFFGPGTRLTVL.

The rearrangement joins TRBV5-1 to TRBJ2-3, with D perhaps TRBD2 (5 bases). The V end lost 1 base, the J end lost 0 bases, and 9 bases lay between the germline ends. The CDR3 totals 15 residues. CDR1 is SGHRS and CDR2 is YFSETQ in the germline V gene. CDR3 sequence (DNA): TGCGCCAGCAGCTTGCAGAGCGGTAGCACAGATACGCAGTATTTT. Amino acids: CASSLQSGSTDTQYF. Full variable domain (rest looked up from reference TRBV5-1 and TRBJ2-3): KAGVTQTPRYLIKTRGQQVTLSCSPISGHRSVSWYQQTPGQGLQFLFEYFSETQRNKGNFPGRFSGRQFSNSRSEMNVSTLELGDSALYLCASSLQSGSTDTQYFGPGTRLTVL.

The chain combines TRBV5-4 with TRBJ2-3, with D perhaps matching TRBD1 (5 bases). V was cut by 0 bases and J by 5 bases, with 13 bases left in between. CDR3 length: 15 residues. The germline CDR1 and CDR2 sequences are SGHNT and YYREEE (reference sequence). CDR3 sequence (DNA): TGTGCCAGCAGCTTGGAGCGAGCGCAGGGAGATACGCAGTATTTT. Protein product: CASSLERAQGDTQYF.